This T cell receptor (beta chain) was identified in a study of CD4+ T cells in melanoma. Study observations and caveats: Diverse differentiation states were reported for melanoma neoantigen-specific CD4+ T cells.

Clones were read by immunoSEQ multiplex PCR, and TCRdb kept only the in-frame ones, dropping some. This sample has about 140,000 clones, with approximately 91% found just once. CDR1 and CDR2 from the germline V gene are SGDLS and YYNGEE. V lost 2 bases and J 4 bases, leaving 12 bases between the germline ends. The CDR3 is 14 amino acids. Notes on this clone: Antigen unknown.

The clonotype originates from a human donor with melanoma. The genes are TRBV9 and TRBJ1-1; TRBD1 is a possible D gene (6 bases). CDR3 in DNA: TGTGCCAGCAGCGTCCTCACAGGGTCCACTGAAGCTTTCTTT. It translates to CASSVLTGSTEAFF.